This T cell receptor beta chain stems from a study of shared clonotypes between healthy human individuals. The study, taken as a whole, reports: Naive subsets typically showed greater estimated richness than memory subsets. Non-shared clonotypes were found to have lower generation probabilities than the clonotypes that were shared by all four of the sorted-subset donors.

TCRdb keeps only in-frame clones here, not all; method: immunoSEQ multiplex PCR. Of roughly 2.2 million clones listed, about 92% are singletons. CDR1 is SGHAT, CDR2 FQNNGV, per germline. V lost 3 bases and J lost 3, with 15 bases in between. This CDR3 has 15 residues. A CD45RA+ naive subset and a CD45RA-negative memory subset were split from CD4+ cells. On this clone itself: Its cognate antigen is unknown.

Specimen: naive CD4+ T cells from PBMCs. Documented subset: CD45RA+ positively selected. The TCR originated in a man aged 18-30 years in good health. Some clones in this sample may be carry-over from other donors' samples. V and J are TRBV11-2 and TRBJ2-7, with no clear D. The CDR3 protein is CASSFRLVTHYEQYF. In DNA form, the CDR3 reads TGTGCCAGCAGCTTCCGACTCGTAACCCACTACGAGCAGTACTTC.